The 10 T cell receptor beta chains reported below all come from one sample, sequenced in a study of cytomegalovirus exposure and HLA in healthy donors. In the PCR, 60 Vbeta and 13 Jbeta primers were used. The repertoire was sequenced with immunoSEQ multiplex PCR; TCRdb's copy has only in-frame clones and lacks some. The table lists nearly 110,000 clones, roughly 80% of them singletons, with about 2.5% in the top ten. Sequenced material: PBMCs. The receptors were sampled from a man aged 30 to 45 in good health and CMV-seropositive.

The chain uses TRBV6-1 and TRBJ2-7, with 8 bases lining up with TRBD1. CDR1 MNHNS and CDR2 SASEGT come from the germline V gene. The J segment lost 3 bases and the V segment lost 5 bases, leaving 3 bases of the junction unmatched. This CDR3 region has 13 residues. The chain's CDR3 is CASSQQGGYEQYF. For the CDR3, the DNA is TGTGCCAGCAGTCAACAGGGGGGCTACGAGCAGTACTTC.

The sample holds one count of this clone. In nucleotides, the CDR3 is TGTGCCAGCAGCTTATACAGGATAGGGGGTAGATATGGCTACACCTTC. Its protein is CASSLYRIGGRYGYTF. V gene TRBV7-8 combines with J gene TRBJ1-2; possible D gene TRBD1, 6 bases. This CDR3 is 16 amino acids long. Trimming pared 2 bases from V and 5 bases from J, leaving 18 bases between. Germline lookup yields CDR1 SGHVS and CDR2 FQNEAQ.

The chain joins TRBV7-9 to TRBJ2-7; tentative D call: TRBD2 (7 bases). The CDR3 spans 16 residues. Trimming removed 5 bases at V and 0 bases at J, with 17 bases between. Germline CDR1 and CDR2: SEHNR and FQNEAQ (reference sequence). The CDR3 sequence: CASSPRGGGRSYEQYF. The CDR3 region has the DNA TGTGCCAGCAGCCCGCGGGGCGGGGGCCGCTCCTACGAGCAGTACTTC.

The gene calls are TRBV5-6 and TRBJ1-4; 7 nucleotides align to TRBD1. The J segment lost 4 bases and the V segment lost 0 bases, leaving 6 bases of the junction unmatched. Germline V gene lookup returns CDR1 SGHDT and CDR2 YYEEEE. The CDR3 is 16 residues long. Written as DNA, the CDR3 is TGTGCCAGCAGCTTGGACAGGGGTCAGGGTAATGAAAAACTGTTTTTT. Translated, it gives CASSLDRGQGNEKLFF.

CDR3 nucleotides: TGTGCCAGCATCCCCGAGAGGAGGGGCAGGCAGCCCCAGCATTTT. Its translation: CASIPERRGRQPQHF. The genes are TRBV11-2 and TRBJ1-5, with a weak D call TRBD1 (5 bases). The germline V gene encodes CDR1 SGHAT and CDR2 FQNNGV. The ends were cut back, 7 bases at V and 7 bases at J, with 20 bases in the middle. CDR3 length equals 15 residues.

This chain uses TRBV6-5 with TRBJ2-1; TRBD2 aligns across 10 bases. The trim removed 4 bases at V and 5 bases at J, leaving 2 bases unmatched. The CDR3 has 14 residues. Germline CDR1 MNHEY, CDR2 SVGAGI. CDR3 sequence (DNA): TGTGCCAGCAGTTCTAGCGGGGGCCACAATGAGCAGTTCTTC. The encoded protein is CASSSSGGHNEQFF.

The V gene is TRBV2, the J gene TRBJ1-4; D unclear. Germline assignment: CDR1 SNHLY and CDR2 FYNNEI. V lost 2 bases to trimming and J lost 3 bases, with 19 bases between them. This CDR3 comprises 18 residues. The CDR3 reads CASSERARWRGANEKLFF. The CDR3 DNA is TGTGCCAGCAGTGAAAGGGCCCGGTGGCGGGGAGCTAATGAAAAACTGTTTTTT.

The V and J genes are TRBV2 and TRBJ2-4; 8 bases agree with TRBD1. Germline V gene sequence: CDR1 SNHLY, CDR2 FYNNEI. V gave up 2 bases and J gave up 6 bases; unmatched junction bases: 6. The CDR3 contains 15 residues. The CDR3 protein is CASSEIGQGGNIQYF. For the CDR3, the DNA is TGTGCCAGCAGTGAAATCGGACAGGGTGGAAACATTCAGTACTTC.

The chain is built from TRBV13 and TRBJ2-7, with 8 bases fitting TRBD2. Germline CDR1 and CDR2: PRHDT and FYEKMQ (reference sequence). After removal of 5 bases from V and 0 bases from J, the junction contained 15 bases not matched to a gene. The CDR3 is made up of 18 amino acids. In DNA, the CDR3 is TGTGCCAGCAGCCCGCCCGCCGAGCGGGGGTCCCGCTCCTACGAGCAGTACTTC. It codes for CASSPPAERGSRSYEQYF.

The CDR3 here is CASSYSWRDTQYF. The CDR3, as DNA: TGTGCCAGCAGTTACTCGTGGAGGGATACGCAGTATTTT. J is TRBJ2-3 and V is TRBV6-5, with D possibly TRBD2 on 5 matching bases. Looked up from germline, CDR1 is MNHEY and CDR2 is SVGAGI. The V gene lost 0 bases and the J gene lost 6 bases, with 7 bases spanning the gap. The CDR3 runs 13 residues.